This T cell receptor (beta chain) was captured by sequencing in a study of blood T cell repertoires in COVID-19. Study-level background: In each case, the material was cDNA or gDNA derived from T cells, B-cell-depleted T cells, or PBMCs.

To note about this clone: Other DNA sequences in the sample encode the same CDR3.

This table comes from immunoSEQ multiplex PCR, and its TCRdb copy is limited to in-frame clones, with some not included. The repertoire holds around 300,000 clones, with around 92% as singletons. V gave up 1 base and J gave up 7 bases; unmatched junction bases: 5. CDR1 is MGHRA, CDR2 YSYEKL, per germline. CDR3 length: 15 residues. The chain combines TRBV4-1 with TRBJ2-1, with TRBD2 matching over 9 bases. This TCR was recovered from a woman aged 55-70 years who had recovered from COVID-19. Sample: PBMCs or T cells enriched from blood (not recorded which). Here the CDR3 DNA reads TGCGCCAGCAGCCAAGGACTAGCGGAACCTAATGAGCAGTTCTTC. This translates into CASSQGLAEPNEQFF.